These 5 T cell receptor beta chains originate from one sample sequenced in a study of T cell responses to AZD1222 COVID-19 vaccine. Generated by immunoSEQ multiplex PCR, the TCRdb table keeps only in-frame clones and is missing some. The sample includes around 180,000 clones, around 91% seen only once; the top ten take around 6.9%. Sequenced here: peripheral blood, sampled on day 0 of AZD1222 vaccination. The receptors come from an adult in good health.

The CDR3 nucleotides are TGTGCCAGCAGCATCGGGACAGCGACTAATGAAAAACTGTTTTTT. Translating gives CASSIGTATNEKLFF. The chain recombines TRBV2 with TRBJ1-4, with 7 bases that match TRBD1. Germline V lookup: CDR1 SNHLY, CDR2 FYNNEI. The CDR3 is 15 amino acids. V dropped 6 bases and J dropped 2; count of bases not matched to a gene: 6.

This chain links TRBV28 with TRBJ2-3; no definite D call. The germline CDR1 and CDR2 sequences are MDHEN and SYDVKM. V lost 5 bases to trimming and J lost 2 bases, with 17 bases between them. The CDR3 runs to 16 residues. Written as DNA, the CDR3 is TGTGCCAGCAGTGTGAATGGTCTCAGACCCACAGATACGCAGTATTTT. It yields the protein CASSVNGLRPTDTQYF.

The chain combines TRBV28 with TRBJ2-7, with 7 bases lining up with TRBD1. The V segment lost 6 bases and the J segment 4 bases; nucleotides outside the gene matches: 9. In germline, CDR1 is MDHEN, CDR2 SYDVKM. The CDR3 runs 14 residues. CDR3 in DNA: TGTGCCAGCAGCCATTACGACAGGGAATACGAGCAGTACTTC. Encoded protein: CASSHYDREYEQYF.

V and J are TRBV7-8 and TRBJ1-1; a possible D gene is TRBD1 (6 bases). The CDR3 loop spans 16 amino acids. The V end lost 5 bases, the J end lost 0 bases, and 16 bases lay between the germline ends. Per germline, CDR1 SGHVS and CDR2 FQNEAQ. CDR3 sequence: CASSTQVAGVNTEAFF. The DNA of the CDR3 is TGTGCCAGCAGCACCCAGGTGGCAGGGGTGAACACTGAAGCTTTCTTT.

The J gene is TRBJ1-1, the V gene TRBV6-5; 7 nucleotides match TRBD1. This CDR3 has 14 amino acids. Germline V gene data show CDR1 as MNHEY and CDR2 as SVGAGI. Trimming took 5 bases from V and 3 from J; bases not matched to a gene: 6. The CDR3 bases are TGTGCCAGCAGTCGTCGACAGGGATACACTGAAGCTTTCTTT. Translated, it gives CASSRRQGYTEAFF.